This TCR beta chain was sequenced in a study of shared clonotypes between healthy human individuals (dated by TCRdb to between 2020 and 2021). Concerning the study at large: A few men and a couple of women, aged 18 to 49 years, made up the cohort. Each donor's leukapheresis produced roughly between roughly 0.85 and 10 billion PBMCs. The study deeply sequenced blood TCR repertoires of several healthy adults to estimate repertoire size and the extent of clonotype sharing between individuals. For each donor, CD4 naive and CD4 memory were each run on three plates, CD8 naive on two plates, and CD8 memory on one plate. Different laboratories and diverse techniques were used to prepare libraries and sequence TCR repertoires, to increase sequencing depth and limit assay-specific biases.

The full study reports these points: Sharing across a few donors was observed for around 5% of naive CD4, 3% to 3.5% of naive CD8, over 2% of memory CD4, and about 0.38% of memory CD8 clonotypes. Naive subsets generally had larger estimated clonotype richness than memory subsets. Even with the large sequencing depth, rarefaction of the sorted-subset datasets indicated that sequencing was incomplete. Only blood was sampled, and tissue TCR repertoires likely differ from those in blood. Higher generation probabilities were observed for clonotypes shared by all four sorted-subset donors than for non-shared clonotypes. The small number of donors limited the genetic and exposure-history diversity represented. Pairwise subsampling led to the expectation that sequencing depth would affect the degree of clonotype sharing among donors.

On this clone: Its antigen target is currently unknown. Per-base quality was not reported, and no clone a single base away is much larger than it.

Using the deep immunoSEQ assay, multiplex PCR amplified TCR CDR3 regions from genomic DNA. Genomic DNA extracted from each cell subset was distributed evenly over all wells of several immunoSEQ 96-well plates, and each plate served as one replicate. For sorted subsets, approximately 200 ng of genomic DNA, equivalent to around 30,000 T cell genomes, went into each replicate PCR. Purified libraries were measured with a Qubit 3.0 fluorometer, size-checked on a Bioanalyzer 2100, and measured again with the KAPA Library Quantification kit. Each immunoSEQ 96-well plate was sequenced on its own single-read 150-cycle Illumina NextSeq 550 flow cell. Per the authors' processing: The immunoSEQ output contained only junctional sequences without quality scores, so filtering could not match that applied to full-length reads. To assign V/J genes and CDR3, sequences were annotated using PyIR, a Python wrapper for IgBLAST v1.9, with IMGT germline references. Reads were filtered out if the reads had weak V/J assignments (E-value above 1e-6), no CDR3, stop codons, out-of-frame junctions, or ambiguous translated residues. V3J clonotypes were defined as sequences sharing an identical inferred V gene, J gene, and CDR3 amino acid sequence. The percentage overlap between two repertoires was calculated by dividing the number of shared unique clonotypes by the size of the smaller repertoire. RTK rarefaction, the Chao1 estimator, and Recon v2.1 estimates of unobserved clonotypes were used to assess repertoire richness. OLGA was used to compute generation probabilities for all TCRbeta clonotypes that the gDNA method yielded from a handful of donors. Imported from immuneACCESS, the table was reduced by TCRdb to in-frame sequences with V and J called. These copies leave out some clones; in studies compared against another copy, an unresolved V gene accounts for under half, and the cause of the remainder is not known. D and trimming come from the DNA, and the V and J calls and clone size come from that table. The sample data list over 800,000 clones, and 90% to 95% of these were observed just once. Together, the top ten hold around 24% of the sample.

Its CDR3 holds 13 amino acids, cysteine through phenylalanine. Only the CDR3 portion is preserved as DNA: 39 bases, with reading frame beginning at the first base. V is shortened by 2 bases, J by 10 bases, and the region joining them spans 12 bases. CDR1 is given as MGHDK and CDR2 as SYGVNS, both from the germline V gene. CD8 naive samples were obtained by positive selection for CCR7 among CD45RO-negative cells, yielding a CD45RA+CCR7+ population from which TemRA cells were excluded. The donors were healthy, HIV-negative adults who had no recently reported acute infections or vaccinations. Only Caucasian adults living in Nashville, Tennessee, USA were represented among the donors. Blood was collected by leukapheresis, and PBMCs were isolated by Ficoll-Histopaque density gradient centrifugation and then cryopreserved in liquid nitrogen vapor phase. Analytical flow cytometry was used to check the purity and quantity of every magnetically sorted T cell population. Each sorted fraction had its genomic DNA isolated and then quantified by UV absorbance on a Nanodrop 2000c.

The sequenced sample consisted of naive CD8+ T cells sorted from blood. The meaning of the sample's cell subset or site label: CD45RA+CCR7+. Rearrangement joined TRBV25-1 to TRBJ2-1, with no confident D gene call. The sequence was collected from a man aged 30 to 45 in good health. The CDR3 loop reads CASSEDLVGEQFF. The nucleotide sequence is given as TGTGCCAGCAGTGAAGACCTAGTGGGCGAGCAGTTCTTC.